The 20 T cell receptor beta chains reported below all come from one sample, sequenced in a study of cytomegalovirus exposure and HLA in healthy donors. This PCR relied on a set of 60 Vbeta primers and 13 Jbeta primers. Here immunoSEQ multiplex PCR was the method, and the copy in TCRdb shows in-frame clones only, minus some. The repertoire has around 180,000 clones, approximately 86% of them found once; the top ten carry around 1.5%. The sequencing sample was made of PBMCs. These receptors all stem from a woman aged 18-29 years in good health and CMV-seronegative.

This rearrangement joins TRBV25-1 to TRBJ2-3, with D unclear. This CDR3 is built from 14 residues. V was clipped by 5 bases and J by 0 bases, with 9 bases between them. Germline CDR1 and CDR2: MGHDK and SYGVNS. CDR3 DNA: TGTGCCAGCAGTTTGGTGACAAGCACAGATACGCAGTATTTT. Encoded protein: CASSLVTSTDTQYF.

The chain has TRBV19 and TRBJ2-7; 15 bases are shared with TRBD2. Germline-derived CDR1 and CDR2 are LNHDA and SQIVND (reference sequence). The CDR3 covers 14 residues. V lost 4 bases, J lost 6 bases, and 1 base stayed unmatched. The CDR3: CASSTGLAGGEQYF. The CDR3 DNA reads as TGTGCCAGTAGTACGGGACTAGCGGGAGGCGAGCAGTACTTC.

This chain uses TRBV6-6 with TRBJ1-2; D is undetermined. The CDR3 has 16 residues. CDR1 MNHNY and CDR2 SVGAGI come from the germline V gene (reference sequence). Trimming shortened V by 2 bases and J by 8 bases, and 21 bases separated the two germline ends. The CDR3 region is CASSYAAPWRQGGYTF. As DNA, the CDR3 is TGTGCCAGCAGTTACGCGGCGCCCTGGCGTCAAGGAGGCTACACCTTC.

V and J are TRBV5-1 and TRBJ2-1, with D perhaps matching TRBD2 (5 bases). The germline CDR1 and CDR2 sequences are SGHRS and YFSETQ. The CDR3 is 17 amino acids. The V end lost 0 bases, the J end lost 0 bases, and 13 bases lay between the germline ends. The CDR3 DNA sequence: TGCGCCAGCAGCTTGGATATTAGCGATTACTCCTACAATGAGCAGTTCTTC. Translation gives CASSLDISDYSYNEQFF.

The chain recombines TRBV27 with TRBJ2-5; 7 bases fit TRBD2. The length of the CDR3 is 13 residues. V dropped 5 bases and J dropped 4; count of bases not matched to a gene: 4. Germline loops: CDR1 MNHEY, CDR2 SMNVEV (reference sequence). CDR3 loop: CASSRVAGETQYF. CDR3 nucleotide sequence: TGTGCCAGCAGTCGAGTAGCGGGAGAGACCCAGTACTTC.

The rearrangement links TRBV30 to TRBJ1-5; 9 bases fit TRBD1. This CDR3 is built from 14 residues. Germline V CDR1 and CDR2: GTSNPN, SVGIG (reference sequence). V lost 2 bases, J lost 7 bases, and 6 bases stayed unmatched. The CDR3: CAWSPGTGRQPQHF. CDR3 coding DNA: TGTGCCTGGAGTCCCGGGACAGGGAGGCAGCCCCAGCATTTT.

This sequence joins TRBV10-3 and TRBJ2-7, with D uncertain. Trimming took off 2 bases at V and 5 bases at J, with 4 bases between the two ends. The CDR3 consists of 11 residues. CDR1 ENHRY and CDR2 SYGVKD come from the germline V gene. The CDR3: CAISEGHEQYF. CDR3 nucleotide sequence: TGTGCCATCAGTGAGGGGCACGAGCAGTACTTC.

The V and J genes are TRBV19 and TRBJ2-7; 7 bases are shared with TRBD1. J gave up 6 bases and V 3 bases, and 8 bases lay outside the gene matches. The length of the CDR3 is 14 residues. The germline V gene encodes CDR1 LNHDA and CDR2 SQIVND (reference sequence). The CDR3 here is CASSIGDSFSEQYF. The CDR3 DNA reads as TGTGCCAGTAGTATTGGGGACAGCTTCTCCGAGCAGTACTTC.

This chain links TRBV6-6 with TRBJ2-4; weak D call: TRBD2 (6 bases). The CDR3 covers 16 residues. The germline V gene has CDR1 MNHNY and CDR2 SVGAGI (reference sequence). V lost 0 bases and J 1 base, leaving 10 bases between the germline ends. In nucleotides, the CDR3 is TGTGCCAGCAGTTACTCAGGAGGAGGGGCCAAAAACATTCAGTACTTC. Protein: CASSYSGGGAKNIQYF.

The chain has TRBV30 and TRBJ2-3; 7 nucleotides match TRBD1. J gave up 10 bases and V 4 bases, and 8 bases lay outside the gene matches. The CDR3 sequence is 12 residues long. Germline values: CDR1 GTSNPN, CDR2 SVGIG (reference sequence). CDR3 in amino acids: CAWKPQGPAQYF. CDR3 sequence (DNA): TGTGCCTGGAAACCACAGGGGCCAGCGCAGTATTTT.

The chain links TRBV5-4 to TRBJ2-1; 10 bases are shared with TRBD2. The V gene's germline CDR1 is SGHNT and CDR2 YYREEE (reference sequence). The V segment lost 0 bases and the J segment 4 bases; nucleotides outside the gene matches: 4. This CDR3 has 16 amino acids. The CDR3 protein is CASSLGTSGNYNEQFF. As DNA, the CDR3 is TGTGCCAGCAGCTTGGGTACTAGCGGGAATTACAATGAGCAGTTCTTC.

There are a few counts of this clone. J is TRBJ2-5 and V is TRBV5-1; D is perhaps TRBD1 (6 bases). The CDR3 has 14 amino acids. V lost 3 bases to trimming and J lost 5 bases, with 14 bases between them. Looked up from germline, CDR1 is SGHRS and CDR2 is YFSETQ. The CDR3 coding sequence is TGCGCCAGCAGCTCCGGACAGCCTGGGGAGACCCAGTACTTC. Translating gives CASSSGQPGETQYF. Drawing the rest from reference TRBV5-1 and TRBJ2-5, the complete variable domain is KAGVTQTPRYLIKTRGQQVTLSCSPISGHRSVSWYQQTPGQGLQFLFEYFSETQRNKGNFPGRFSGRQFSNSRSEMNVSTLELGDSALYLCASSSGQPGETQYFGPGTRLLVL.

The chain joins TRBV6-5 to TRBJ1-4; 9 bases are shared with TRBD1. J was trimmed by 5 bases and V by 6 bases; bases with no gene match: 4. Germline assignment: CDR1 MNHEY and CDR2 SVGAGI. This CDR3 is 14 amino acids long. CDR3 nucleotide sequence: TGTGCCAGCAGGTCCGGGACAGGGAATGAAAAACTGTTTTTT. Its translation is CASRSGTGNEKLFF.

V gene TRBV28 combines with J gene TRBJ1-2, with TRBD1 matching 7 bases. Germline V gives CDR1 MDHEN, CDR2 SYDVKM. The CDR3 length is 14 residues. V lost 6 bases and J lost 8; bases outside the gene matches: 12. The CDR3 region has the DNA TGTGCCAGCAGGCAAGGGACAGACTGGGGGGGCTACACCTTC. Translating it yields CASRQGTDWGGYTF.

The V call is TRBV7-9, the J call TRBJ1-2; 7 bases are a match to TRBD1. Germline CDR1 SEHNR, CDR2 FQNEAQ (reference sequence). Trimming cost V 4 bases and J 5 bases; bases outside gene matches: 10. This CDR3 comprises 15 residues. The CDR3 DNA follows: TGTGCCAGCAGCTCCCGGACAGGCAACGGGTATGGCTACACCTTC. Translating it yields CASSSRTGNGYGYTF.

In nucleotides, the CDR3 is TGTGCCAGCAGCCCCCTTACGGGAGGGGCCTCTGGAAACACCATATATTTT. This codes for CASSPLTGGASGNTIYF. The rearrangement links TRBV14 to TRBJ1-3, with a possible D match to TRBD1 (5 bases). Germline V gene lookup returns CDR1 SGHDN and CDR2 FVKESK. Trimming shortened V by 4 bases and J by 0 bases, and 16 bases separated the two germline ends. The CDR3 has 17 residues.

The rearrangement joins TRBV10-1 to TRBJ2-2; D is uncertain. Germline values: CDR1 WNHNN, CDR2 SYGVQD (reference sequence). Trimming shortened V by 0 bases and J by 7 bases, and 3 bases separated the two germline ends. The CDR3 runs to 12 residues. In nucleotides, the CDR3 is TGCGCCAGCAGTGAGTCCATCGGGGAGCTGTTTTTT. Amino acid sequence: CASSESIGELFF.

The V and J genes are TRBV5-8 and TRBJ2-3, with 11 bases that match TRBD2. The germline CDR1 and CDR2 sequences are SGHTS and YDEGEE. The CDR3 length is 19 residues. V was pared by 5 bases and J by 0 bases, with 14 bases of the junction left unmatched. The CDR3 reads CASRGPGLAVLSSTDTQYF. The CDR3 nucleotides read TGTGCCAGCAGGGGCCCGGGACTAGCGGTTTTATCTAGCACAGATACGCAGTATTTT.

The CDR3 loop is CASKGALGNTEAFF. CDR3 sequence (DNA): TGTGCCAGCAAGGGGGCGCTGGGGAACACTGAAGCTTTCTTT. The chain has TRBV2 and TRBJ1-1, with 7 bases that match TRBD1. Looked up from germline, CDR1 is SNHLY and CDR2 is FYNNEI. Losses at the gene ends were 7 bases for V and 1 base for J; bases not matched to a gene: 6. This CDR3 region has 14 residues.

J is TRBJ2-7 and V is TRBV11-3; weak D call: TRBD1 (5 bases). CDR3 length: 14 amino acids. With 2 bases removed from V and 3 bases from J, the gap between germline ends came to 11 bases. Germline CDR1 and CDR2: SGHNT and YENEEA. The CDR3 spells CASSLPPRDYEQYF. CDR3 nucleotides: TGTGCCAGCAGCTTACCCCCCAGGGACTACGAGCAGTACTTC. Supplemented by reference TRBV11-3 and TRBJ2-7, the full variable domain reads EAGVVQSPRYKIIEKKQPVAFWCNPISGHNTLYWYLQNLGQGPELLIRYENEEAVDDSQLPKDRFSAERLKGVDSTLKIQPAELGDSAVYLCASSLPPRDYEQYFGPGTRLTVT.